This T cell receptor (beta chain) came from a study of cytomegalovirus exposure and HLA in healthy donors. CDR3 length equals 14 residues. Germline loops: CDR1 SGHRS, CDR2 YFSETQ. Trimming cost V 4 bases and J 1 base, with 11 bases left between them. 13 Jbeta primers and 60 Vbeta primers were used for the PCR. Assay used: immunoSEQ multiplex PCR; TCRdb lists only in-frame clones, some missing. The data contain some 150,000 clones, about 82% of them singletons. This sequence originates from a woman aged 18-29 years in good health and CMV-seronegative. Sequenced material: PBMCs. The genes are TRBV5-1 and TRBJ2-5; possible D gene TRBD1, 5 bases. The CDR3 coding sequence is TGCGCCAGCAGCCCCAGGGTGGCCCAAGAGACCCAGTACTTC. Translated, it gives CASSPRVAQETQYF.